This TCR beta chain was recovered during a study of blood T cell repertoires in COVID-19. Study as a whole: The samples span acute and convalescent COVID-19 from the United States, Italy and Spain. PBMCs, B-cell-depleted T cells, or T cells provided the cDNA or gDNA that made up the material.

Trimming cost V 0 bases and J 0 bases, with 24 bases left between them. CDR3 length equals 21 residues. In the source study's methods: Estimated nucleated cell counts came from reference gene primer amplification. The protocol was immunoSEQ multiplex PCR, while the TCRdb copy is restricted to in-frame clones and leaves out a portion. The V and J calls and the clone size are those of that table, but D and trimming were determined from the DNA. Of 130,000 to 150,000 clones detected, approximately 88% appear once; the ten largest clones hold nearly 0.95%. Input material: peripheral blood. The rearrangement joins TRBV6-7 to TRBJ1-3; D may be TRBD1 (5 bases). TRBV6-7 is identified as an open reading frame with a role that is uncertain. The sequence was obtained from a woman in her forties or fifties with acute or convalescent COVID-19. The CDR3 nucleotides are TGTGCCAGCAGTTACTCGAATCTGTGTTCTCTCAGGGTCCGCTCTGGAAACACCATATATTTT. As protein: CASSYSNLCSLRVRSGNTIYF.